Listed below are T cell receptor beta chains from one sample, sequenced in a study of blood T cell repertoires in COVID-19. Clones were sequenced by immunoSEQ multiplex PCR, and TCRdb holds only the in-frame ones, with some missing. Among about 280,000 clones listed, 65% to 90% were seen once. The sample consisted of peripheral blood. These receptors all stem from a man over 45 with active or convalescent COVID-19. CDR3s include the opening cysteine and the closing phenylalanine or tryptophan. Each record gives: J gene, D gene, V gene, clone size, CDR3 DNA, CDR3 protein. A D gene is named only where the DNA matches it firmly. Size is omitted from some rows. Given values are once, few, many or a class for expanded clones.

J gene: TRBJ2-6; D gene: TRBD1; V gene: TRBV10-3; clone size: NA; CDR3 DNA: TGTGCCACGGGACAGGGGGACAACTCTGGGGCCAACGTCCTGACTTTC; CDR3 protein: CATGQGDNSGANVLTF
J gene: TRBJ1-2; D gene: NA; V gene: TRBV19; clone size: NA; CDR3 DNA: TGTGCCAGTAGTATAGGGTCAGGAAGAAACACGGGCTACACCTTC; CDR3 protein: CASSIGSGRNTGYTF
J gene: TRBJ2-2; D gene: NA; V gene: TRBV14; clone size: NA; CDR3 DNA: TGTGCCAGCAGCCAGAGCTTAACCGGGGAGCTGTTTTTT; CDR3 protein: CASSQSLTGELFF
J gene: TRBJ2-7; D gene: NA; V gene: TRBV3-1/TRBV3-2; clone size: NA; CDR3 DNA: TGTGCCAGCAGCCAATACCTCAGGAACGAGCAGTACTTC; CDR3 protein: CASSQYLRNEQYF
J gene: TRBJ2-7; D gene: NA; V gene: TRBV21-1; clone size: NA; CDR3 DNA: TGTGCCAGCAGCAAAAGCGGGAGGGCCGTAGACGAGCAGTACTTC; CDR3 protein: CASSKSGRAVDEQYF
J gene: TRBJ2-7; D gene: TRBD2; V gene: TRBV7-9; clone size: NA; CDR3 DNA: TGTGCCAGCAGCCCAGCGGCGGGGGGGTACTCCTACGAGCAGTACTTC; CDR3 protein: CASSPAAGGYSYEQYF
J gene: TRBJ2-7; D gene: NA; V gene: TRBV11-2; clone size: NA; CDR3 DNA: TGTGCCAGCAGCCCTCCCGGAGGCGCCGGAGTCGGCGAGCAGTACTTC; CDR3 protein: CASSPPGGAGVGEQYF
J gene: TRBJ2-2; D gene: NA; V gene: TRBV6-5; clone size: NA; CDR3 DNA: TGTGCCAGCAGTTACTCGCACTACACCGGGGAGCTGTTTTTT; CDR3 protein: CASSYSHYTGELFF
J gene: TRBJ2-1; D gene: NA; V gene: TRBV19; clone size: NA; CDR3 DNA: TGTGCCAGTAGCCCTCGGAGGAGCTCCTACAATGAGCAGTTCTTC; CDR3 protein: CASSPRRSSYNEQFF
J gene: TRBJ2-7; D gene: NA; V gene: TRBV12-3/TRBV12-4; clone size: NA; CDR3 DNA: TGTGCCAGCAGCCCCAGTGGTGTCTACGAGCAGTACTTC; CDR3 protein: CASSPSGVYEQYF
J gene: TRBJ2-2; D gene: TRBD2; V gene: TRBV3-1/TRBV3-2; clone size: NA; CDR3 DNA: TGTGCCAGCACAGCGGGAAGCGGGGAGCTGTTTTTT; CDR3 protein: CASTAGSGELFF
J gene: TRBJ1-3; D gene: NA; V gene: TRBV2; clone size: NA; CDR3 DNA: TGTGCCAGCAGTCCTAAGTACACGGGAGGAAACACCATATATTTT; CDR3 protein: CASSPKYTGGNTIYF
J gene: TRBJ2-1; D gene: TRBD2; V gene: TRBV19; clone size: NA; CDR3 DNA: TGTGCCAGTAGTTTAAGGACTAGCGGGGGCCTAGAGCAGTTCTTC; CDR3 protein: CASSLRTSGGLEQFF
J gene: TRBJ1-4; D gene: TRBD1; V gene: TRBV2; clone size: NA; CDR3 DNA: TGTGCCAGCAGCGGAGACAGGGTAGTTGAAAAACTGTTTTTT; CDR3 protein: CASSGDRVVEKLFF
J gene: TRBJ2-7; D gene: TRBD2; V gene: TRBV14; clone size: NA; CDR3 DNA: TGTGCCAGCAGCCAAGTGCGGGAGAGGAACGAGCAGTACTTC; CDR3 protein: CASSQVRERNEQYF
J gene: TRBJ1-2; D gene: TRBD1; V gene: TRBV7-9; clone size: NA; CDR3 DNA: TGTGCCAGCAGCCTCGGGACAGGGGAAGGCTACACCTTC; CDR3 protein: CASSLGTGEGYTF
J gene: TRBJ1-2; D gene: NA; V gene: TRBV19; clone size: NA; CDR3 DNA: TGTGCCAGCCTCGGATTTAGACAGGATCAGTCTAACTATGGCTACACCTTC; CDR3 protein: CASLGFRQDQSNYGYTF
J gene: TRBJ2-2; D gene: NA; V gene: TRBV3-1/TRBV3-2; clone size: few; CDR3 DNA: TGTGCCAGCAGCCAAGCAGGGAACGGGGAGCTGTTTTTT; CDR3 protein: CASSQAGNGELFF
J gene: TRBJ1-5; D gene: NA; V gene: TRBV19; clone size: NA; CDR3 DNA: TGTGCCAGTAGTATAGGGGCAGGGAACTTCAATCAGCCCCAGCATTTT; CDR3 protein: CASSIGAGNFNQPQHF
J gene: TRBJ1-2; D gene: TRBD1; V gene: TRBV28; clone size: NA; CDR3 DNA: TGTGCCAGCAGTTTATCAGGGGGGCTTAACTATGGCTACACCTTC; CDR3 protein: CASSLSGGLNYGYTF
J gene: TRBJ1-1; D gene: NA; V gene: TRBV5-1; clone size: NA; CDR3 DNA: TGCGCCAGCAGCCACAGGGTTAACGCGGCTGAAGCTTTCTTT; CDR3 protein: CASSHRVNAAEAFF
J gene: TRBJ1-1; D gene: NA; V gene: TRBV6-2/TRBV6-3; clone size: NA; CDR3 DNA: TGTGCCAGCAGTACCGGGACAAACTTGAACACTGAAGCTTTCTTT; CDR3 protein: CASSTGTNLNTEAFF
J gene: TRBJ2-7; D gene: NA; V gene: TRBV5-1; clone size: NA; CDR3 DNA: TGCGCCAGCAGCTCGGTCAGTTCACAGGGCGAGCAGTACTTC; CDR3 protein: CASSSVSSQGEQYF
J gene: TRBJ2-7; D gene: TRBD1; V gene: TRBV5-6; clone size: NA; CDR3 DNA: TGTGCCAGCACGTTCGGGACAGAGTTCTACGAGCAGTACTTC; CDR3 protein: CASTFGTEFYEQYF
J gene: TRBJ1-2; D gene: NA; V gene: TRBV30; clone size: NA; CDR3 DNA: TGTGCCCGATCCTCCGGGAGGGATTTAGGCTACACCTTC; CDR3 protein: CARSSGRDLGYTF
J gene: TRBJ2-6; D gene: NA; V gene: TRBV10-2; clone size: NA; CDR3 DNA: TGCGCCACCTATAGCGGACGTGGGGCCAACGTCCTGACTTTC; CDR3 protein: CATYSGRGANVLTF
J gene: TRBJ2-2; D gene: NA; V gene: TRBV4-3; clone size: NA; CDR3 DNA: TGCGCCAGCAGCCAATTAGCGGACGGCCCCGGGGAGCTGTTTTTT; CDR3 protein: CASSQLADGPGELFF
J gene: TRBJ2-7; D gene: TRBD1; V gene: TRBV30; clone size: NA; CDR3 DNA: TGTGCCTGGAGTGCCCAGCAGGGGGCCGGGGAGCAGTACTTC; CDR3 protein: CAWSAQQGAGEQYF
J gene: TRBJ1-6; D gene: TRBD1; V gene: TRBV6-2/TRBV6-3; clone size: NA; CDR3 DNA: TGTGCCAGCAGTTCTACCGGGACAGGAGTCCTCCACTTT; CDR3 protein: CASSSTGTGVLHF
J gene: TRBJ1-5; D gene: TRBD1; V gene: TRBV6-5; clone size: NA; CDR3 DNA: TGTGCCAGCAGAAACGGACAGGGGACTCAGCCCCAGCATTTT; CDR3 protein: CASRNGQGTQPQHF
J gene: TRBJ2-1; D gene: TRBD2; V gene: TRBV7-9; clone size: NA; CDR3 DNA: TGTGCCAGCAGCTTGGCGGGACTAGCCTACAATGAGCAGTTCTTC; CDR3 protein: CASSLAGLAYNEQFF
J gene: TRBJ2-2; D gene: TRBD1; V gene: TRBV25-1; clone size: NA; CDR3 DNA: TGTGCCAGCAGTTGGGACAGCAACACCGGGGAGCTGTTTTTT; CDR3 protein: CASSWDSNTGELFF
J gene: TRBJ2-5; D gene: NA; V gene: TRBV9; clone size: NA; CDR3 DNA: TGTGCCAGCAGCGCCGAGGGCGGAGACCAAGAGACCCAGTACTTC; CDR3 protein: CASSAEGGDQETQYF
J gene: TRBJ1-2; D gene: TRBD1; V gene: TRBV19; clone size: NA; CDR3 DNA: TGTGCCAGTAGTATAGGGACAGGGAACTATGGCTACACCTTC; CDR3 protein: CASSIGTGNYGYTF
J gene: TRBJ1-4; D gene: TRBD1; V gene: TRBV14; clone size: few; CDR3 DNA: TGTGCCAGCAGCCCCCGACAGGGTACTAATGAAAAACTGTTTTTT; CDR3 protein: CASSPRQGTNEKLFF
J gene: TRBJ2-7; D gene: NA; V gene: TRBV19; clone size: NA; CDR3 DNA: TGTGCCAGTAAGGCGGCTTTCGGCGAGCAGTACTTC; CDR3 protein: CASKAAFGEQYF
J gene: TRBJ2-2; D gene: TRBD2; V gene: TRBV5-1; clone size: NA; CDR3 DNA: TGCGCCAGCAGCCCCTTTCGGGAGGGGGGCACCGGGGAGCTGTTTTTT; CDR3 protein: CASSPFREGGTGELFF
J gene: TRBJ2-7; D gene: TRBD2; V gene: TRBV3-1/TRBV3-2; clone size: once; CDR3 DNA: TGTGCCAGCAGCCAACGCACTAGCGTCAAGAGCTCCTACGAGCAGTACTTC; CDR3 protein: CASSQRTSVKSSYEQYF
J gene: TRBJ2-3; D gene: NA; V gene: TRBV6-5; clone size: once; CDR3 DNA: TGTGCCAGCAGTTCGACAGACACAGATACGCAGTATTTT; CDR3 protein: CASSSTDTDTQYF
J gene: TRBJ2-7; D gene: TRBD2; V gene: TRBV28; clone size: NA; CDR3 DNA: TGTGCCAGCAGTCCCCCCCCGACTAGCGGGAGTGCTTACGAGCAGTACTTC; CDR3 protein: CASSPPPTSGSAYEQYF
J gene: TRBJ1-3; D gene: NA; V gene: TRBV18; clone size: few; CDR3 DNA: TGTGCCAGCTCACCTACCCTTAGAGGCGACCCTGGAAACACCATATATTTT; CDR3 protein: CASSPTLRGDPGNTIYF
J gene: TRBJ2-1; D gene: NA; V gene: TRBV28; clone size: NA; CDR3 DNA: TGTGCCAGCTCGTTGCCCTACTCGAACTCCTACAATGAGCAGTTCTTC; CDR3 protein: CASSLPYSNSYNEQFF
J gene: TRBJ1-1; D gene: TRBD1; V gene: TRBV11-2; clone size: NA; CDR3 DNA: TGTGCCAGCAGCTTCAGCGGGTTCGGCAGGGGGCATACTGAAGCTTTCTTT; CDR3 protein: CASSFSGFGRGHTEAFF
J gene: TRBJ1-5; D gene: NA; V gene: TRBV6-1; clone size: NA; CDR3 DNA: TGTGCCAGCAGTGAAGCGCTTCTGTATGGCAGGGGCAACTTTAATCAGCCCCAGCATTTT; CDR3 protein: CASSEALLYGRGNFNQPQHF
J gene: TRBJ1-1; D gene: TRBD1; V gene: TRBV2; clone size: NA; CDR3 DNA: TGTGCCAGCAGACAGGGGGAGGGCACTGAAGCTTTCTTT; CDR3 protein: CASRQGEGTEAFF
J gene: TRBJ1-5; D gene: NA; V gene: TRBV12-5; clone size: NA; CDR3 DNA: TGTGCTAGTGGTTTGACAGGCGATAATCAGCCCCAGCATTTT; CDR3 protein: CASGLTGDNQPQHF
J gene: TRBJ2-2; D gene: NA; V gene: TRBV3-1/TRBV3-2; clone size: NA; CDR3 DNA: TGTGCCAGCAGCCAGTCCTGGGGGGCCGGGGAGCTGTTTTTT; CDR3 protein: CASSQSWGAGELFF